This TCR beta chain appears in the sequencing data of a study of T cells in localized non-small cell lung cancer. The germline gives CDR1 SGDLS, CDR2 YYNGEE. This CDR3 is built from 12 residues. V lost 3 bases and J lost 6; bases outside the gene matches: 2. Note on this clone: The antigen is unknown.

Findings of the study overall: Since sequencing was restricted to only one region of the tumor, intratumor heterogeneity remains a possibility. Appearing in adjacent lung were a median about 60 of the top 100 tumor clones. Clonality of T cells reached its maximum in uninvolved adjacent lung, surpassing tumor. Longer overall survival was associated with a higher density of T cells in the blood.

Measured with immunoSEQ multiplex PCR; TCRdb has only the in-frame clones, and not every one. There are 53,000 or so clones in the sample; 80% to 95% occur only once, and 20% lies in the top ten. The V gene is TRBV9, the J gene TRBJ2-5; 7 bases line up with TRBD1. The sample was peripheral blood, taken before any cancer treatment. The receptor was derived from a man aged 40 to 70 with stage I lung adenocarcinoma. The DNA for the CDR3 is TGTGCCAGCAGCGGACAGGGAAAGACCCAGTACTTC. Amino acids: CASSGQGKTQYF.